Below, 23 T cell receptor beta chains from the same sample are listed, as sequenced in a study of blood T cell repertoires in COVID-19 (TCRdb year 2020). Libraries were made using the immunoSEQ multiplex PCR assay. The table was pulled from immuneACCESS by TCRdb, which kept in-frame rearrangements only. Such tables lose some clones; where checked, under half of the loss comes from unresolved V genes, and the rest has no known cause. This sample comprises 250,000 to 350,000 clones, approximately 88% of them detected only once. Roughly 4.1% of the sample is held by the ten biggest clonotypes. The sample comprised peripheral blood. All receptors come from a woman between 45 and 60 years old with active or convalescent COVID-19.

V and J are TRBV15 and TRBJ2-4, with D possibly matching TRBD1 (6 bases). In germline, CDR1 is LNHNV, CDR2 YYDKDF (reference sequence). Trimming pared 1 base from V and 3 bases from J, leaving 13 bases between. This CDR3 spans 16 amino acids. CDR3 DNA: TGTGCCACCAGCAGAGTCCAGGGGCAGGGCAAAAACATTCAGTACTTC. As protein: CATSRVQGQGKNIQYF.

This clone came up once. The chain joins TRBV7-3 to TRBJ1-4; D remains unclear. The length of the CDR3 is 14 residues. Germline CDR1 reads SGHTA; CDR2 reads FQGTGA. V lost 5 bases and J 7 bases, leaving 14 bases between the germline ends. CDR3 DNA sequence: TGTGCCAGCAGCCCCCGGGAGGGCCGTGAAAAACTGTTTTTT. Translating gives CASSPREGREKLFF. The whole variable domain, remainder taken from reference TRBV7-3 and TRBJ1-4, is GAGVSQTPSNKVTEKGKYVELRCDPISGHTALYWYRQSLGQGPEFLIYFQGTGAADDSGLPNDRFFAVRPEGSVSTLKIQRTERGDSAVYLCASSPREGREKLFFGSGTQLSVL.

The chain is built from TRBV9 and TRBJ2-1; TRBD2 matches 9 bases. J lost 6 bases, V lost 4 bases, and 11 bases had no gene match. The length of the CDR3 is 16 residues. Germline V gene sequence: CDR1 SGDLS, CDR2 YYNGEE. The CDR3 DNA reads TGTGCCAGCAGCCCCCGTAGCGGGGGACTCGTCAATGAGCAGTTCTTC. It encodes CASSPRSGGLVNEQFF.

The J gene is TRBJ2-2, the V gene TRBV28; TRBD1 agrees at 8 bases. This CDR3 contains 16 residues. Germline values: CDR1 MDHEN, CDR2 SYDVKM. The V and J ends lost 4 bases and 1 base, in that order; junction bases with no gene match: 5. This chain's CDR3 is CASSWTGYGNTGELFF. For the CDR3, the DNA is TGTGCCAGCAGTTGGACAGGGTACGGGAACACCGGGGAGCTGTTTTTT.

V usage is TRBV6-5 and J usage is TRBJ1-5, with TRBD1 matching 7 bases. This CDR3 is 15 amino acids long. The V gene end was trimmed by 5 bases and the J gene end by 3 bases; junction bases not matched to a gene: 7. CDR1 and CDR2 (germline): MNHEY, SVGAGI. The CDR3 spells CASSKPTGVNQPQHF. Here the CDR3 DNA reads TGTGCCAGCAGTAAACCTACAGGGGTCAATCAGCCCCAGCATTTT.

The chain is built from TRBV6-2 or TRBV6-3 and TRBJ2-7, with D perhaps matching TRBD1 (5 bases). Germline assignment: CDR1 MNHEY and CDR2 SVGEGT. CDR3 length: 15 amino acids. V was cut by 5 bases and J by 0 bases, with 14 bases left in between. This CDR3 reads CASSRTLLSSYEQYF. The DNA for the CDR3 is TGTGCCAGCAGTAGGACACTTTTGAGCTCCTACGAGCAGTACTTC.

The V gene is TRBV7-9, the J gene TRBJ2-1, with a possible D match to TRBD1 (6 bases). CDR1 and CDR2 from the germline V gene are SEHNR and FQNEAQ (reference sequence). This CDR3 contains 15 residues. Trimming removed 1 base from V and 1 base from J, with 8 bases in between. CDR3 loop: CASSLGQGSYNEQFF. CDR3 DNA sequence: TGTGCCAGCAGCTTAGGCCAGGGGTCCTACAATGAGCAGTTCTTC.

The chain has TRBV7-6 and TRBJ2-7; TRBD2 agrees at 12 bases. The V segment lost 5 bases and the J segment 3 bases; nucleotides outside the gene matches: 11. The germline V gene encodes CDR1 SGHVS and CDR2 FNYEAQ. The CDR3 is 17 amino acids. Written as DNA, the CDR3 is TGTGCCAGCAGCCCGGGACTAGCGGGTGAAGATCACTACGAGCAGTACTTC. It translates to CASSPGLAGEDHYEQYF.

The CDR3 DNA reads as TGTGCCAGCAGCCCAGGGACTAGCGGAATTGGGAACACCGGGGAGCTGTTTTTT. It yields the protein CASSPGTSGIGNTGELFF. The chain links TRBV7-9 to TRBJ2-2; 11 nucleotides line up with TRBD2. The CDR3 has 18 residues. CDR1 and CDR2 from the germline V gene are SEHNR and FQNEAQ (reference sequence). With V trimmed by 5 bases and J by 1 base, 9 bases remained unmatched.

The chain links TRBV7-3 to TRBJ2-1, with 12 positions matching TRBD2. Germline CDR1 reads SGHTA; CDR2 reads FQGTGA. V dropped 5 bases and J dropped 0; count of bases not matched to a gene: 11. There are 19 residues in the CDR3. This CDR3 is CASSEGLAGKTSSYNEQFF. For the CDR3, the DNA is TGTGCCAGCAGCGAGGGACTAGCGGGCAAAACCAGCTCCTACAATGAGCAGTTCTTC.

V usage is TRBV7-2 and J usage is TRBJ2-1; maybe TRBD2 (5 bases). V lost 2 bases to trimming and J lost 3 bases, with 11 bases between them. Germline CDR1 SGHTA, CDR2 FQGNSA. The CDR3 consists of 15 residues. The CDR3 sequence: CASSLLADFYNEQFF. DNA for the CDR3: TGTGCCAGCAGCTTACTAGCTGACTTCTACAATGAGCAGTTCTTC.

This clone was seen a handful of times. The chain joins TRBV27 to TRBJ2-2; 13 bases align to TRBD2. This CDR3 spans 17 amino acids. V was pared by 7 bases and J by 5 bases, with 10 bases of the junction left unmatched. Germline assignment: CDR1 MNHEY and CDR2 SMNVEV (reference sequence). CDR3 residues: CASTSTSGGARTGELFF. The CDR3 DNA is TGTGCCAGCACTTCTACTAGCGGGGGGGCCCGGACCGGGGAGCTGTTTTTT.

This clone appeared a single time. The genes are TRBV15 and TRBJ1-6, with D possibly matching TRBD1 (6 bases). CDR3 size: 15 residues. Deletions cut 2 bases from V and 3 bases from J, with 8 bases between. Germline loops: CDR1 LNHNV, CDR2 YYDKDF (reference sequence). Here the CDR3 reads CATSRKTGYNSPLHF. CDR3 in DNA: TGTGCCACCAGCAGAAAGACAGGCTATAATTCACCCCTCCACTTT.

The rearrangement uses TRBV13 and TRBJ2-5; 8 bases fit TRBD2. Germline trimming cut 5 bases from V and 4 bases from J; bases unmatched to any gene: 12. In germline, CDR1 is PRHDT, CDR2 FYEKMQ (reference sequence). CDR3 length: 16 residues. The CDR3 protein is CASSPRGIAGGETQYF. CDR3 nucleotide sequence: TGTGCCAGCAGCCCCCGAGGAATTGCGGGAGGAGAGACCCAGTACTTC. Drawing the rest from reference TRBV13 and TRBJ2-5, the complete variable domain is AAGVIQSPRHLIKEKRETATLKCYPIPRHDTVYWYQQGPGQDPQFLISFYEKMQSDKGSIPDRFSAQQFSDYHSELNMSSLELGDSALYFCASSPRGIAGGETQYFGPGTRLLVL.

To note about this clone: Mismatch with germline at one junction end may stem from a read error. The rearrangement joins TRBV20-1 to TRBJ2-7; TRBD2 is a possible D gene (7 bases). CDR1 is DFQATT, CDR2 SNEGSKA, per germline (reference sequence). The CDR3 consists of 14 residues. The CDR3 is CSTSRGGAIYEQYF. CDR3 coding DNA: TGCAGTACTAGTCGAGGGGGGGCAATCTACGAGCAGTACTTC.

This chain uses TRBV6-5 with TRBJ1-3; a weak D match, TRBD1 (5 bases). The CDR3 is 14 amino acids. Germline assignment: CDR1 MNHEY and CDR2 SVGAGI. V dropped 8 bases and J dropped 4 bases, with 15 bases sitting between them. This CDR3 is CASRWFGAGNTIYF. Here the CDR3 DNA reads TGTGCCAGCCGATGGTTTGGGGCAGGAAACACCATATATTTT.

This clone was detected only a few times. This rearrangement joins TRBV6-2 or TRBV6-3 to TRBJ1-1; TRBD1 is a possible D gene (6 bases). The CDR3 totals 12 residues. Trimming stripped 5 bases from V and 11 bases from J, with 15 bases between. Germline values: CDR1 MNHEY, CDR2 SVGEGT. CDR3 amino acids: CASSTQGLVAFF. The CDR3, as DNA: TGTGCCAGCAGTACACAGGGTTTGGTGGCTTTCTTT.

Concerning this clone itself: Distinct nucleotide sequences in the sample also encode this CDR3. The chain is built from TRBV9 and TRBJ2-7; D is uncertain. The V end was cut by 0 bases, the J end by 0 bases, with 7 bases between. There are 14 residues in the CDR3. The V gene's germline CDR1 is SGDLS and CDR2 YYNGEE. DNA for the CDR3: TGTGCCAGCAGCGTAGTTTCAGACTCCTACGAGCAGTACTTC. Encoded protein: CASSVVSDSYEQYF.

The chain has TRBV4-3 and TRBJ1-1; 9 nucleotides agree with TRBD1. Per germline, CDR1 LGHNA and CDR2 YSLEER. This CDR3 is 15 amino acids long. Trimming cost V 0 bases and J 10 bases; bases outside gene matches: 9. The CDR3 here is CASSQEIQGARRAFF. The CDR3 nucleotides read TGCGCCAGCAGCCAAGAAATACAGGGGGCGCGGAGAGCTTTCTTT.

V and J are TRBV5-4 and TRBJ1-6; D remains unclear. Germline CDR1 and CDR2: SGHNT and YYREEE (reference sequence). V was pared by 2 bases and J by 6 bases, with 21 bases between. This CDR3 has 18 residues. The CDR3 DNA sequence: TGTGCCAGCAGCTTACGTTCAGGTACCGTCAGCTCTAATTCACCCCTCCACTTT. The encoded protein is CASSLRSGTVSSNSPLHF. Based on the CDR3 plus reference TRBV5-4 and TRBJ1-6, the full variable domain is ETGVTQSPTHLIKTRGQQVTLRCSSQSGHNTVSWYQQALGQGPQFIFQYYREEENGRGNFPPRFSGLQFPNYSSELNVNALELDDSALYLCASSLRSGTVSSNSPLHFGNGTRLTVT.

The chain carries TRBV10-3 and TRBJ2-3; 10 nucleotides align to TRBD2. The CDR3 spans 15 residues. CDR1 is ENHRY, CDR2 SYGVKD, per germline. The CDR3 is CASRLAGAATDTQYF. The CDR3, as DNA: TGTGCTTCGAGGCTAGCGGGGGCTGCCACAGATACGCAGTATTTT.

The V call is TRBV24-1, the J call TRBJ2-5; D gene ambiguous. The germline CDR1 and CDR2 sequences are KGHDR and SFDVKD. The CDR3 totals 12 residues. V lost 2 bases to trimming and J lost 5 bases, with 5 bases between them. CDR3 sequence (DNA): TGTGCCACCAGTGATTCTCTGGAGACCCAGTACTTC. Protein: CATSDSLETQYF.

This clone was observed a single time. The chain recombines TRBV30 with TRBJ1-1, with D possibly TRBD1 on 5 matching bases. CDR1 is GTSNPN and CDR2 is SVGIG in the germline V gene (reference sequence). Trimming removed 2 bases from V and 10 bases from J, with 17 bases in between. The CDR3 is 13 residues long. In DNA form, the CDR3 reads TGTGCCTGGAGTCCCTCGGGGGGGGGAGGAGCTTTCTTT. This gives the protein CAWSPSGGGGAFF.